This T cell receptor beta chain derives from a study of CD8 T cells in ankylosing spondylitis. Study-wide results and limits: Clones linked to disease were reported to show significant enrichment in matched ankylosing spondylitis synovial fluid. Disease-linked clones were found to be CD8+ and relatively rare in peripheral blood. Roughly eight highly homologous variants made up a TCR beta motif that seemed to typify ankylosing spondylitis blood.

This clonotype was found many times. The antigen remains unidentified. Deletions cut 4 bases from V and 3 bases from J, with 17 bases between. This CDR3 comprises 15 residues. Germline V gene lookup returns CDR1 SGHRS and CDR2 YFSETQ. The authors made TCR beta libraries by quantitative 5'-RACE with molecular barcodes. From the 5' RACE reads, TCRdb called clonotypes with MiXCR, one entry per CDR3 protein. Of some 130,000 distinct CDR3 sequences in the sample, about a tenth were seen once. The chain links TRBV5-1 to TRBJ2-7; no clear D. Source material: blood, either unsorted or a sorted T cell fraction (not recorded which). This TCR came from a male donor with ankylosing spondylitis or in good health (not recorded which). The CDR3 region has the DNA TGCGCCAGCAGCCCTGTTTCTGGGCGGAACTACGAGCAGTACTTC. Translation: CASSPVSGRNYEQYF. The complete variable domain, with remaining parts taken from reference TRBV5-1 and TRBJ2-7, reads KAGVTQTPRYLIKTRGQQVTLSCSPISGHRSVSWYQQTPGQGLQFLFEYFSETQRNKGNFPGRFSGRQFSNSRSEMNVSTLELGDSALYLCASSPVSGRNYEQYFGPGTRLTVT.